Each of the 7 T cell receptor beta chains below was sequenced from the same sample in a study of blood T cell repertoires in COVID-19. Clones were read by immunoSEQ multiplex PCR, and TCRdb kept only the in-frame ones, dropping some. The sample comprises approximately 150,000 clones, around 87% of which are singletons, and approximately 6.5% rests with the top ten. Sequenced material: peripheral blood. These receptors were obtained from a man older than 75 with acute or convalescent COVID-19.

This chain connects TRBV7-2 to TRBJ2-2, with 9 bases fitting TRBD2. This CDR3 has 15 residues. Germline lookup yields CDR1 SGHTA and CDR2 FQGNSA. After removal of 5 bases from V and 7 bases from J, the junction contained 8 bases not matched to a gene. The CDR3 nucleotides read TGTGCCAGCAGCCCGAGAGCGGGGGGAATCGGGGAGCTGTTTTTT. This sequence encodes CASSPRAGGIGELFF.

CDR3 amino acids: CSASVVGGVTKETQYF. The DNA for the CDR3 is TGCAGTGCTAGTGTAGTGGGCGGGGTGACTAAAGAGACCCAGTACTTC. The chain has TRBV20-1 and TRBJ2-5; D perhaps matches TRBD2 (6 bases). The V gene lost 3 bases and the J gene lost 3 bases, with 20 bases spanning the gap. The CDR3 length is 16 residues. CDR1 and CDR2 from the germline V gene are DFQATT and SNEGSKA (reference sequence).

In its sample, this clone was seen a few times. The V call is TRBV6-5, the J call TRBJ1-1; D gene ambiguous. Looked up from germline, CDR1 is MNHEY and CDR2 is SVGAGI. Trimming cost V 6 bases and J 1 base, with 9 bases left between them. The length of the CDR3 is 13 residues. Written as DNA, the CDR3 is TGTGCCAGCAGGAATCTCGGGAACACTGAAGCTTTCTTT. It translates to CASRNLGNTEAFF.

The rearrangement links TRBV7-2 to TRBJ1-2; D might be TRBD1 (5 bases). CDR3 length: 15 amino acids. Deletions cut 1 base from V and 2 bases from J, with 11 bases between. Per germline, CDR1 SGHTA and CDR2 FQGNSA. Here the CDR3 reads CASSLGTNSNYGYTF. In DNA form, the CDR3 reads TGTGCCAGCAGCTTAGGGACAAATTCCAACTATGGCTACACCTTC.

The chain uses TRBV2 and TRBJ2-7; 8 bases are a match to TRBD1. The CDR3 has 14 amino acids. V was pared by 6 bases and J by 1 base, with 5 bases of the junction left unmatched. The germline CDR1 and CDR2 sequences are SNHLY and FYNNEI. The CDR3 loop is CASRDRTGSYEQYF. CDR3 DNA sequence: TGTGCCAGCAGGGATCGGACAGGGTCCTACGAGCAGTACTTC.

The J gene is TRBJ2-5, the V gene TRBV2; D call uncertain. CDR1 SNHLY and CDR2 FYNNEI come from the germline V gene. The CDR3 extends over 11 amino acids. Trimming removed 5 bases at V and 5 bases at J, with 6 bases between. The CDR3 region has the DNA TGTGCCAGCAGTCATGAGGAGACCCAGTACTTC. It specifies CASSHEETQYF.

V is TRBV24-1 and J is TRBJ2-7; D is uncertain. Germline CDR1 reads KGHDR; CDR2 reads SFDVKD. This CDR3 region has 14 residues. V lost 5 bases and J lost 2, with 12 bases in between. The CDR3 is CATSGPGPPYEQYF. CDR3 sequence (DNA): TGTGCCACCAGTGGTCCAGGTCCCCCCTACGAGCAGTACTTC.